A single sample gave rise to the 25 T cell receptor beta chains below, sequenced in a study of OX40 agonist ivuxolimab in advanced cancers. Sequencing was performed with immunoSEQ multiplex PCR; in TCRdb, only in-frame clones are kept and a portion is missing. The sample shows roughly 67,000 clones, around 87% of them seen only once. This material consisted of CD4+ or CD8+ T cells sorted from blood, taken in a trial of the OX40 agonist ivuxolimab. The receptors stem from an adult with an advanced solid tumor such as melanoma, head and neck, liver or kidney cancer.

V gene TRBV5-1 combines with J gene TRBJ2-3, with a possible D match to TRBD2 (6 bases). The CDR3 consists of 14 residues. Germline assignment: CDR1 SGHRS and CDR2 YFSETQ. Trimming took off 7 bases at V and 4 bases at J, with 16 bases between the two ends. CDR3 residues: CASGQGGLADTQYF. The CDR3 DNA reads as TGCGCCAGCGGGCAGGGAGGACTGGCAGATACGCAGTATTTT. Full variable domain (missing parts from reference TRBV5-1 and TRBJ2-3): KAGVTQTPRYLIKTRGQQVTLSCSPISGHRSVSWYQQTPGQGLQFLFEYFSETQRNKGNFPGRFSGRQFSNSRSEMNVSTLELGDSALYLCASGQGGLADTQYFGPGTRLTVL.

This chain joins TRBV7-2 and TRBJ2-7; 12 bases line up with TRBD1. CDR1 is SGHTA and CDR2 is FQGNSA in the germline V gene. This CDR3 contains 15 residues. Germline trimming cut 3 bases from V and 7 bases from J; bases unmatched to any gene: 7. Written as DNA, the CDR3 is TGTGCCAGCAGCTTTTCCGGGACAGGGGGCGGGGAGCAGTACTTC. Its translation is CASSFSGTGGGEQYF.

The CDR3 DNA follows: TGTGCCAGCAGCCAATACCTTAGCGGGAGTGTAAATGAGCAGTTCTTC. As protein: CASSQYLSGSVNEQFF. The chain employs TRBV9 and TRBJ2-1; TRBD2 agrees at 9 bases. This CDR3 region has 16 residues. V lost 4 bases to trimming and J lost 7 bases; unmatched junction nucleotides: 12. Germline values: CDR1 SGDLS, CDR2 YYNGEE.

The count of this clone is one. The J gene is TRBJ2-1, the V gene TRBV5-6, with TRBD2 identical over 9 bases. Per the germline V gene, CDR1 is SGHDT and CDR2 is YYEEEE. J gave up 13 bases and V 0 bases, and 5 bases lay outside the gene matches. The CDR3 runs to 13 residues. The CDR3 DNA sequence: TGTGCCAGCAGCTTGGGTAGCGGGGGACCTCAGTTCTTC. Protein sequence: CASSLGSGGPQFF.

The genes are TRBV6-6 and TRBJ2-7, with D possibly being TRBD1 (6 bases). Trimming pared 7 bases from V and 7 bases from J, leaving 20 bases between. CDR3 size: 14 residues. From germline, CDR1 is MNHNY and CDR2 SVGAGI (reference sequence). For the CDR3, the DNA is TGTGCCAGCAAGAGGGACACATGGGCATGGGAGCAGTACTTC. This encodes CASKRDTWAWEQYF.

This clone appeared a single time. V gene TRBV19 combines with J gene TRBJ2-3, with 8 bases identical to TRBD1. CDR1 LNHDA and CDR2 SQIVND come from the germline V gene (reference sequence). V trimming: 5 bases; J trimming: 2 bases; junction bases outside the gene matches: 12. CDR3 length: 17 amino acids. CDR3 in amino acids: CASSLKMMTGDTDTQYF. CDR3 DNA sequence: TGTGCCAGTAGTCTAAAGATGATGACAGGGGACACAGATACGCAGTATTTT.

The V and J genes are TRBV29-1 and TRBJ2-1; TRBD2 agrees at 15 bases. Germline CDR1 reads SQVTM; CDR2 reads ANQGSEA. The CDR3 is 15 amino acids. The J segment lost 4 bases and the V segment lost 4 bases, leaving 2 bases of the junction unmatched. The CDR3 DNA reads as TGCAGCGTTGGGACTAGCGGGAGGGGGTACAATGAGCAGTTCTTC. This codes for CSVGTSGRGYNEQFF.

The chain recombines TRBV7-9 with TRBJ2-1; perhaps TRBD2 as D (5 bases). Trimming took off 5 bases at V and 0 bases at J, with 14 bases between the two ends. The CDR3 is 16 residues long. Germline V lookup: CDR1 SEHNR, CDR2 FQNEAQ (reference sequence). This chain's CDR3 is CASSPKAGSSYNEQFF. DNA of the CDR3: TGTGCCAGCAGCCCCAAGGCGGGTAGCTCCTACAATGAGCAGTTCTTC.

This sequence joins TRBV28 and TRBJ1-2; possible D gene TRBD1, 6 bases. CDR3 length equals 13 residues. Trimming pared 6 bases from V and 6 bases from J, leaving 14 bases between. Germline V gene data show CDR1 as MDHEN and CDR2 as SYDVKM. The CDR3 loop reads CASSPRQVDGYTF. CDR3 nucleotides: TGTGCCAGCAGCCCGAGACAGGTTGATGGCTACACCTTC.

The chain combines TRBV7-6 with TRBJ1-3; TRBD1 aligns across 11 bases. CDR1 and CDR2 from the germline V gene are SGHVS and FNYEAQ. The CDR3 loop spans 17 amino acids. J gave up 2 bases and V 6 bases, and 9 bases lay outside the gene matches. This CDR3 is CASSPTSGQGAGNTIYF. CDR3 coding DNA: TGTGCCAGCAGTCCAACCTCGGGACAGGGGGCTGGAAACACCATATATTTT. Drawing the rest from reference TRBV7-6 and TRBJ1-3, the complete variable domain is GAGVSQSPRYKVTKRGQDVALRCDPISGHVSLYWYRQALGQGPEFLTYFNYEAQQDKSGLPNDRFSAERPEGSISTLTIQRTEQRDSAMYRCASSPTSGQGAGNTIYFGEGSWLTVV.

This clone has a handful of counts. V and J are TRBV5-1 and TRBJ1-3; D is perhaps TRBD1 (5 bases). The CDR3 extends over 16 amino acids. Between the trimmed V and J ends, which lost 4 bases and 4 bases, there was a span of 18 bases. CDR1 and CDR2 from the germline V gene are SGHRS and YFSETQ. The CDR3 region is CASSPEGLLTGNTIYF. In nucleotides, the CDR3 is TGCGCCAGCAGCCCCGAGGGGCTTCTAACGGGAAACACCATATATTTT.

The J gene is TRBJ1-4, the V gene TRBV6-1; possible D gene TRBD1, 6 bases. V lost 3 bases, J lost 6 bases, and 20 bases lay in between. The germline gives CDR1 MNHNS, CDR2 SASEGT. The CDR3 covers 17 residues. The CDR3 spells CASSDGTRGSLYEKLFF. CDR3 coding DNA: TGTGCCAGCAGTGACGGGACACGGGGGAGTCTTTATGAAAAACTGTTTTTT.

The gene calls are TRBV27 and TRBJ2-7, with 9 nucleotides matching TRBD2. With 5 bases clipped from V and 4 bases from J, the junction kept 12 bases outside the gene matches. This CDR3 spans 16 amino acids. CDR1 is MNHEY, CDR2 SMNVEV, per germline (reference sequence). CDR3 residues: CASSPPGIAGAYEQYF. CDR3 bases: TGTGCCAGCAGTCCCCCTGGGATAGCGGGAGCTTACGAGCAGTACTTC.

This rearrangement joins TRBV7-2 to TRBJ2-2; D perhaps matches TRBD2 (5 bases). Germline CDR1 is SGHTA and CDR2 is FQGNSA. Between the trimmed V and J ends, which lost 2 bases and 3 bases, there was a span of 10 bases. This CDR3 is built from 15 residues. The DNA of the CDR3 is TGTGCCAGCAGCTTATTTAGAGCGGACACCGGGGAGCTGTTTTTT. Amino acid sequence: CASSLFRADTGELFF.

V gene TRBV30 combines with J gene TRBJ1-1; 7 bases agree with TRBD1. Germline CDR1 reads GTSNPN; CDR2 reads SVGIG (reference sequence). V gave up 8 bases and J gave up 8 bases; unmatched junction bases: 5. This CDR3 region has 10 residues. The CDR3 sequence: CAGDRVEAFF. In nucleotides, the CDR3 is TGTGCCGGAGACAGGGTCGAAGCTTTCTTT.

The gene calls are TRBV10-2 and TRBJ2-1, with D possibly called TRBD1 or TRBD2 (5 bases each). The CDR3 loop spans 11 amino acids. The V gene's germline CDR1 is WSHSY and CDR2 SAAADI. V lost 8 bases to trimming and J lost 7 bases, with 9 bases between them. Here the CDR3 reads CASLGENEQFF. CDR3 bases: TGCGCCAGCCTGGGGGAAAATGAGCAGTTCTTC.

DNA for the CDR3: TGTGCCAGCAGCTTAGGATTGGGCGGGCGATCCTCTGGGGCCAACGTCCTGACTTTC. This codes for CASSLGLGGRSSGANVLTF. The chain combines TRBV7-9 with TRBJ2-6; D perhaps matches TRBD2 (5 bases). The germline V gene has CDR1 SEHNR and CDR2 FQNEAQ (reference sequence). This CDR3 comprises 19 residues. V gave up 1 base and J gave up 0 bases, with 16 bases separating them.

The genes are TRBV5-4 and TRBJ2-3, with D uncertain. V lost 0 bases and J lost 7, with 9 bases in between. Germline V gene lookup returns CDR1 SGHNT and CDR2 YYREEE (reference sequence). The length of the CDR3 is 13 residues. CDR3 in DNA: TGTGCCAGCAGCTTGGCCGGAGAGAATACGCAGTATTTT. Protein product: CASSLAGENTQYF.

This chain connects TRBV2 to TRBJ1-4; D uncertain. V lost 6 bases and J 0 bases, leaving 8 bases between the germline ends. CDR1 and CDR2 (germline): SNHLY, FYNNEI. The CDR3 has 14 amino acids. The CDR3, as DNA: TGTGCCAGCAGCCGACGGACAACTAATGAAAAACTGTTTTTT. Residues: CASSRRTTNEKLFF.

This clone was seen more than once but under ten times. V usage is TRBV5-1 and J usage is TRBJ2-3, with D perhaps matching TRBD2 (6 bases). V lost 0 bases and J lost 8, with 19 bases in between. Germline assignment: CDR1 SGHRS and CDR2 YFSETQ. There are 16 residues in the CDR3. This CDR3 reads CASSLDPGVDVGTQYF. The CDR3 bases are TGCGCCAGCAGCTTGGACCCGGGGGTCGATGTCGGTACGCAGTATTTT.

The V and J genes are TRBV7-9 and TRBJ2-1; D not certain. Trimming pared 9 bases from V and 4 bases from J, leaving 7 bases between. The CDR3 contains 11 residues. The germline CDR1 and CDR2 sequences are SEHNR and FQNEAQ (reference sequence). CDR3 residues: CASEGYNEQFF. CDR3 in DNA: TGTGCCAGTGAAGGGTACAATGAGCAGTTCTTC.

The rearrangement links TRBV18 to TRBJ1-5, with 9 nucleotides matching TRBD1. The CDR3 loop spans 15 amino acids. Germline V gives CDR1 KGHSH, CDR2 LQKENI. Germline trimming cut 3 bases from V and 6 bases from J; bases unmatched to any gene: 6. The CDR3 loop is CASSPEGTGSQPQHF. CDR3 DNA: TGTGCCAGCTCACCGGAAGGGACAGGGTCTCAGCCCCAGCATTTT.

V is TRBV10-3 and J is TRBJ2-3; TRBD2 agrees at 12 bases. This CDR3 is built from 15 residues. Germline V CDR1 and CDR2: ENHRY, SYGVKD. After removal of 5 bases from V and 4 bases from J, the junction contained 4 bases not matched to a gene. CDR3 nucleotide sequence: TGTGCCATCAGTATCGCTAGCGGGGGGGCAGATACGCAGTATTTT. Its protein is CAISIASGGADTQYF.

The chain couples TRBV7-2 to TRBJ2-7; D perhaps matches TRBD1 (6 bases). Trimming left V 5 bases short and J 4 bases short, with 18 bases between. The CDR3 is 15 residues long. CDR1 is SGHTA and CDR2 is FQGNSA in the germline V gene. The CDR3 region is CASSIRQAQGYEQYF. CDR3 nucleotides: TGTGCCAGCAGCATAAGACAGGCCCAGGGATACGAGCAGTACTTC. The full variable domain, with the rest looked up from reference TRBV7-2 and TRBJ2-7, is GAGVSQSPSNKVTEKGKDVELRCDPISGHTALYWYRQSLGQGLEFLIYFQGNSAPDKSGLPSDRFSAERTGGSVSTLTIQRTQQEDSAVYLCASSIRQAQGYEQYFGPGTRLTVT.

The chain couples TRBV27 to TRBJ1-3; D is possibly TRBD1 (5 bases). Germline CDR1 reads MNHEY; CDR2 reads SMNVEV (reference sequence). The V and J ends lost 5 bases and 0 bases respectively, with 23 bases between them. The length of the CDR3 is 19 residues. Here the CDR3 reads CASSPTPSGTADSGNTIYF. CDR3 DNA: TGTGCCAGCAGTCCGACCCCTTCCGGGACGGCAGACTCTGGAAACACCATATATTTT.